This T cell receptor (beta chain) is from a study of blood T cell repertoires in COVID-19. In its sample, this clone was seen a few times. CDR3 length: 13 residues. The ends lost 3 bases at V and 3 bases at J; junction bases unmatched: 2. Sequenced by immunoSEQ multiplex PCR; TCRdb stores in-frame clones only, minus some. The sample gives about 160,000 clones, around 85% of which show up once; 5.6% is in the top ten. Enrollees, about 18 to 95 years old, lived in about two dozen US areas. Cohorts were assigned according to the clinical history that participants reported. The sequencing input was PBMCs or T cells enriched from blood (not recorded which). The sequence was collected from a woman aged 40 to 50 with acute COVID-19. The J gene is TRBJ2-7, the V gene TRBV12-3 or TRBV12-4; 7 bases fit TRBD1. CDR3 sequence (DNA): TGTGCCAGCAGTTTCCGGGACAGCTACGAGCAGTACTTC. It specifies CASSFRDSYEQYF.